Shown below are 9 T cell receptor beta chains from a single sample sequenced in a study of T cell responses to AZD1222 COVID-19 vaccine. TCRdb keeps only in-frame clones here, not all; method: immunoSEQ multiplex PCR. The sample shows 95,000 to 150,000 clones, approximately 94% of them seen only once. Source: peripheral blood, taken 28 days after the second AZD1222 dose. These receptors came from an adult who received the AZD1222 COVID-19 vaccine.

A few counts support this clone. V is TRBV27 and J is TRBJ2-2; 9 bases are shared with TRBD1. Germline CDR1 and CDR2: MNHEY and SMNVEV (reference sequence). The ends lost 2 bases at V and 7 bases at J; junction bases unmatched: 2. This CDR3 has 14 amino acids. CDR3 sequence: CASSLRTGVGELFF. The CDR3 coding sequence is TGTGCCAGCAGTTTAAGGACAGGGGTCGGGGAGCTGTTTTTT.

This rearrangement joins TRBV5-1 to TRBJ2-2; possible D gene TRBD1, 6 bases. Germline-derived CDR1 and CDR2 are SGHRS and YFSETQ. The CDR3 is 15 amino acids. The V end lost 1 base, the J end lost 4 bases, and 11 bases lay between the germline ends. CDR3: CASSLHRDGTGELFF. Written as DNA, the CDR3 is TGCGCCAGCAGCTTGCACAGGGATGGCACCGGGGAGCTGTTTTTT.

The CDR3 DNA sequence: TGTGCCAGCAGCCTTGAGGGGGGGCTATACAATGAGCAGTTCTTC. This sequence encodes CASSLEGGLYNEQFF. V is TRBV9 and J is TRBJ2-1; a weak D match, TRBD2 (7 bases). This CDR3 spans 15 amino acids. The V end lost 4 bases, the J end lost 4 bases, and 15 bases lay between the germline ends. Germline lookup yields CDR1 SGDLS and CDR2 YYNGEE.

The chain uses TRBV4-3 and TRBJ1-1, with a weak D call TRBD1 (5 bases). The CDR3 runs to 14 residues. CDR1 and CDR2 from the germline V gene are LGHNA and YSLEER. The V end lost 0 bases, the J end lost 6 bases, and 11 bases lay between the germline ends. The chain's CDR3 is CASSQEPGWPEAFF. In nucleotides, the CDR3 is TGCGCCAGCAGCCAAGAGCCAGGGTGGCCTGAAGCTTTCTTT.

The chain combines TRBV11-2 with TRBJ2-7; 8 positions agree with TRBD2. The CDR3 has 15 residues. In germline, CDR1 is SGHAT, CDR2 FQNNGV. V shed 5 bases and J 0 bases; nucleotides not matched to a gene: 6. The CDR3 protein is CASSPVAGPSYEQYF. The CDR3 coding sequence is TGTGCCAGCAGCCCCGTAGCGGGACCCTCCTACGAGCAGTACTTC.

CDR3 region: CASSSLRTVNTEAFF. Here the CDR3 DNA reads TGTGCCAGCAGCTCCCTTAGGACAGTGAACACTGAAGCTTTCTTT. The chain employs TRBV9 and TRBJ1-1; a weak D match, TRBD1 (6 bases). CDR3 size: 15 residues. Trimming took off 4 bases at V and 0 bases at J, with 13 bases between the two ends. Looked up from germline, CDR1 is SGDLS and CDR2 is YYNGEE.

V gene TRBV7-2 combines with J gene TRBJ1-1; possible D gene TRBD1, 5 bases. Deletions cut 5 bases from V and 5 bases from J, with 18 bases between. Germline V lookup: CDR1 SGHTA, CDR2 FQGNSA. This CDR3 region has 15 residues. The CDR3 protein is CASSPEWGRWTEAFF. The CDR3 coding sequence is TGTGCCAGCAGCCCCGAATGGGGGAGATGGACTGAAGCTTTCTTT.

This clone appeared once. V is TRBV7-9 and J is TRBJ2-5; 14 bases align to TRBD2. With 5 bases clipped from V and 5 bases from J, the junction kept 10 bases outside the gene matches. CDR3 size: 17 residues. Germline lookup yields CDR1 SEHNR and CDR2 FQNEAQ (reference sequence). The CDR3 DNA is TGTGCCAGCAGCCCCGGACTAGCGGGGGGTAATGAGGAGACCCAGTACTTC. Residues: CASSPGLAGGNEETQYF.

The gene calls are TRBV4-1 and TRBJ1-4; D is undetermined. CDR1 is MGHRA, CDR2 YSYEKL, per germline. CDR3 length equals 14 residues. With 1 base removed from V and 7 bases from J, the gap between germline ends came to 10 bases. CDR3: CASSQGDRGEKLFF. DNA for the CDR3: TGCGCCAGCAGCCAAGGGGATCGGGGTGAAAAACTGTTTTTT.